This entry features one TCR beta chain sequence. The antigen remains unidentified. TCRdb's copy holds only in-frame clones and misses some; the assay was immunoSEQ multiplex PCR. The data hold about 24,000 clones, with about 90% observed a single time. The V and J ends lost 6 bases and 0 bases respectively, with 11 bases between them. The CDR3 covers 14 residues. Germline V gene lookup returns CDR1 SNHLY and CDR2 FYNNEI. The sample originates from a study of chemoradiotherapy in HPV16-positive cancers. General study results and limits: In HPV16-positive patients, HPV-responsive T-cell expansion tracked better recurrence-free survival. During treatment, candidate HPV-specific clones and E7-related motifs expanded in tumor. HPV-specific T cells were functionally defined from only a couple of HPV16-positive patients.

The V gene is TRBV2, the J gene TRBJ1-1, with D possibly matching TRBD1 (5 bases). The input for sequencing was blood, taken from a patient who underwent chemoradiotherapy. The TCR comes from a human donor with HPV-associated anogenital cancer. CDR3 in DNA: TGTGCCAGCAGGGAAAGGGGCATGAACACTGAAGCTTTCTTT. Its protein is CASRERGMNTEAFF.